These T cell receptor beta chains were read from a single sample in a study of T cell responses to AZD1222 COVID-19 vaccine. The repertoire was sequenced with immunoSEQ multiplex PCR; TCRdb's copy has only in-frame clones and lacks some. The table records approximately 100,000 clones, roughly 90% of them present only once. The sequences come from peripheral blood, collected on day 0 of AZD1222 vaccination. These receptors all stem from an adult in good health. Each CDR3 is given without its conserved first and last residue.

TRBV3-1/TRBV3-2	ASSQGLRRQY
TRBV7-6	ASSLGLPPDNEQF
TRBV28	ASSTSGTPSNEQF
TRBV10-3	AIRLAGSSYEQY
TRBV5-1	ASSQTSGRRYEQY
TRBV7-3	ASSSQVVGTDTQY
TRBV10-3	AISDETGAGTYGDGYT
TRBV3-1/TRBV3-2	ASSQVLAGGETQY
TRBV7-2	ASSLGPENTEAF
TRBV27	ASSETRNTEAF
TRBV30	AWKGSSYEQY
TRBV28	ASSSQGVSIY
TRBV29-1	SALQTGGNQPQH
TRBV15	ATKGARSYNEQF
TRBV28	ASSTTPSSYNEQF
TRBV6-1	ASSEGTSGRGETQY
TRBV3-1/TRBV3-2	ASSHRSASGGYT
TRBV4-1	ASSQGLDRGYGYT
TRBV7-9	ASSLYRQGNTEAF
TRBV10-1	ASSESDRPDSPLH
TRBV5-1	ASSLGTGSYGYT
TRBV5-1	ASSLAPEGNTEAF
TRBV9	ASSVKPGSTGELF
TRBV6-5	ASPQGGEGPGPQH
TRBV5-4	ASSLIDHSGGT
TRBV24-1	ATSDSGTSGANVLT
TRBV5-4	ASSLGAGSRAGELF
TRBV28	ASSQTGSRETQY
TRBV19	ASSTPESGSLRVTDTQY
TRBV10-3	AISARQSNQPQH
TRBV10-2	ASSERQGPYGYT
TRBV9	ASSATGTGKGYGYT
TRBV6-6	ASSRGLAGGGTDTQY
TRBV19	ASSTTGGSYGYT
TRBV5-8	ASSLQSSYEQY
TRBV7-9	ASRASGVSDEQF
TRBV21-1	ASSKWRTGEISNQPQH
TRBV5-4	ASSLTEGDYGYT
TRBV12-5	ASGLGQGEETQY
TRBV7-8	ASSSQGGGLEQY
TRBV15	ATSRWDDRPLYT
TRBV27	ASSYRGPGFGYT
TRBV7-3	ASSLQGPGTEAF
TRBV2	ASTVTLAGNEQF
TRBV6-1	ASSESTGPWMNTEAF
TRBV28	ASSYELTNEQF
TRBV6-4	ASSETSDPNTGELF
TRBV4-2	ASSQLQETGNTIY
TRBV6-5	ASSLTLSGLKQF
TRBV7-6	ASSWGGRNSNQPQH
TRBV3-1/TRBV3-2	ASSHENYGYT
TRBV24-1	ATSDRTSNTYEQY
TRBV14	ASSRLGSSYNEQF
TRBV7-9	ASSPTGAGNSPLH
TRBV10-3	AISEGREGEKLF